The 32 T cell receptor beta chains given below trace back to one sample, sequenced in a study of T-cell memory formation after mild COVID-19. TCRdb called the 5' RACE reads again in MiXCR, with one record for every CDR3 protein. The sample gives about 110,000 distinct CDR3 sequences, roughly a sixth of which show up once; around 5.5% is in the top ten. The sample taken for sequencing was PBMCs or a T cell subset sorted from them (not recorded which). These receptors all stem from a man aged 18 to 30 who had mild COVID-19 (a few samples of this study predate the infection). Cell type and time point are not known.

Only a few counts were recorded for this clonotype. The V and J genes are TRBV18 and TRBJ1-2; no clear D. This CDR3 region has 13 residues. Trimming stripped 3 bases from V and 5 bases from J, with 10 bases between. Germline CDR1 is KGHSH and CDR2 is LQKENI. CDR3 DNA: TGTGCCAGCTCACCGACCGACGAGTATGGCTACACCTTC. Translated, it gives CASSPTDEYGYTF.

There are a few counts of this clonotype. The chain joins TRBV9 to TRBJ2-2, with D unclear. In germline, CDR1 is SGDLS, CDR2 YYNGEE. CDR3 length equals 13 residues. V was shortened by 3 bases and J by 4 bases, with 7 bases between the two germline ends. The chain's CDR3 is CASSDLSTGELFF. For the CDR3, the DNA is TGTGCCAGCAGCGACCTGAGCACCGGGGAGCTGTTTTTT.

This chain joins TRBV5-6 and TRBJ2-7; 8 positions match TRBD1. This CDR3 is 14 amino acids long. Per germline, CDR1 SGHDT and CDR2 YYEEEE. V was pared by 4 bases and J by 2 bases, with 5 bases of the junction left unmatched. The CDR3 spells CASSRATGAYEQYF. CDR3 nucleotides: TGTGCCAGCAGCCGCGCGACAGGGGCCTACGAGCAGTACTTC.

This clonotype was detected a few times. V gene TRBV20-1 combines with J gene TRBJ2-4; D not resolved. The germline V and J ends were trimmed by 4 bases and 0 bases, with 7 bases remaining between them. From germline, CDR1 is DFQATT and CDR2 SNEGSKA (reference sequence). The CDR3 consists of 13 residues. CDR3 residues: CSATALAKNIQYF. CDR3 in DNA: TGCAGTGCTACGGCGCTAGCCAAAAACATTCAGTACTTC.

The chain has TRBV7-8 and TRBJ2-3; 14 bases align to TRBD2. The CDR3 covers 20 residues. With V trimmed by 4 bases and J by 1 base, 13 bases remained unmatched. Germline CDR1 SGHVS, CDR2 FQNEAQ. The CDR3 DNA reads TGTGCCAGCAGCTCCACCGGACTAGCGGGGGGACCCCCAGGCACAGATACGCAGTATTTT. This translates into CASSSTGLAGGPPGTDTQYF.

This clonotype turned up a few times. This rearrangement joins TRBV20-1 to TRBJ2-3, with unresolved D. Trimming took off 3 bases at V and 2 bases at J, with 9 bases between the two ends. CDR1 and CDR2 (germline): DFQATT, SNEGSKA (reference sequence). The CDR3 contains 13 residues. DNA of the CDR3: TGCAGTGCTAGTGATCTAGTCACAGATACGCAGTATTTT. Encoded protein: CSASDLVTDTQYF.

This clonotype was picked up a small number of times. The chain has TRBV28 and TRBJ2-4; D is undetermined. CDR1 MDHEN and CDR2 SYDVKM come from the germline V gene. V was clipped by 7 bases and J by 1 base, with 11 bases between them. This CDR3 region has 14 residues. The chain's CDR3 is CASIPGGAKNIQYF. The CDR3 DNA follows: TGTGCCAGCATTCCGGGCGGTGCCAAAAACATTCAGTACTTC.

In this sample, this clonotype turned up many times. This chain uses TRBV6-5 with TRBJ1-6; possible D gene TRBD1, 5 bases. The V and J ends lost 8 bases and 0 bases respectively, with 14 bases between them. Germline V gene data show CDR1 as MNHEY and CDR2 as SVGAGI. The CDR3 is made up of 16 amino acids. The CDR3 DNA follows: TGTGCCAGCCATCGGGGGTGGCCCTCCTATAATTCACCCCTCCACTTT. Translating it yields CASHRGWPSYNSPLHF.

There are many counts of this clonotype. The V call is TRBV5-1, the J call TRBJ1-5, with TRBD1 as a possible D gene (6 bases). Trimming stripped 2 bases from V and 5 bases from J, with 14 bases between. From germline, CDR1 is SGHRS and CDR2 YFSETQ. This CDR3 contains 15 residues. The CDR3 region is CASSFSGGLDQPQHF. In DNA form, the CDR3 reads TGCGCCAGCAGCTTTTCGGGGGGCTTAGATCAGCCCCAGCATTTT.

This clonotype was detected a few times. The gene calls are TRBV4-2 and TRBJ2-2, with TRBD2 identical over 13 bases. The CDR3 is made up of 19 amino acids. After removal of 5 bases from V and 1 base from J, the junction contained 10 bases not matched to a gene. Germline V gene lookup returns CDR1 LGHNA and CDR2 YNFKEQ. The CDR3 region has the DNA TGTGCCAGCAGCACCCCGGGACTAGCGGGGCCACTGAACACCGGGGAGCTGTTTTTT. This codes for CASSTPGLAGPLNTGELFF.

The chain employs TRBV3-1 and TRBJ2-5; D possibly corresponds to TRBD2 (6 bases). The CDR3 totals 13 residues. The germline V gene encodes CDR1 LGHDT and CDR2 YNNKEL (reference sequence). Trimming took off 4 bases at V and 5 bases at J, with 11 bases between the two ends. CDR3 nucleotide sequence: TGTGCCAGCAGCCCGAGCGGGTGGGAGACCCAGTACTTC. This translates into CASSPSGWETQYF.

The V and J genes are TRBV4-2 and TRBJ2-3; 13 bases fit TRBD2. The germline V gene has CDR1 LGHNA and CDR2 YNFKEQ. The CDR3 covers 17 residues. V was clipped by 2 bases and J by 3 bases; unmatched bases: 5. CDR3 region: CASSQTPGLAGTDTQYF. The CDR3 coding sequence is TGTGCCAGCAGCCAAACCCCGGGACTAGCGGGGACAGATACGCAGTATTTT.

The CDR3 loop is CASSPLISGANVLTF. The DNA for the CDR3 is TGTGCCAGCAGCCCACTTATCTCTGGGGCCAACGTCCTGACTTTC. The chain has TRBV6-2 or TRBV6-3 and TRBJ2-6; D remains ambiguous. CDR1 MNHEY and CDR2 SVGEGT come from the germline V gene. V lost 6 bases, J lost 0 bases, and 9 bases lay in between. The CDR3 is 15 amino acids.

V is TRBV20-1 and J is TRBJ1-5; no reliable D call. The CDR3 runs 13 residues. The germline V and J ends were trimmed by 0 bases and 5 bases, with 8 bases remaining between them. The germline CDR1 and CDR2 sequences are DFQATT and SNEGSKA (reference sequence). This CDR3 is CSAREGHDQPQHF. DNA of the CDR3: TGCAGTGCTAGAGAGGGCCATGATCAGCCCCAGCATTTT.

The genes are TRBV12-3 or TRBV12-4 and TRBJ1-1; a weak D match, TRBD1 (5 bases). CDR3 length: 14 residues. The V and J ends lost 5 bases and 1 base respectively, with 11 bases between them. DNA of the CDR3: TGTGCCAGCAGTCGTTCTCAGGGGAACACTGAAGCTTTCTTT. Translation: CASSRSQGNTEAFF.

The chain carries TRBV10-3 and TRBJ2-1; possible D gene TRBD2, 7 bases. The CDR3 has 13 residues. Per the germline V gene, CDR1 is ENHRY and CDR2 is SYGVKD. V was clipped by 8 bases and J by 7 bases, with 15 bases between them. The DNA of the CDR3 is TGTGCCATCGGGGGGGGCGGATTGAATGAGCAGTTCTTC. This translates into CAIGGGGLNEQFF.

This clonotype has only a few counts. The V call is TRBV7-2, the J call TRBJ2-2, with D possibly matching TRBD2 (5 bases). The CDR3 has 14 amino acids. Trimming removed 1 base at V and 3 bases at J, with 6 bases between. The germline V gene encodes CDR1 SGHTA and CDR2 FQGNSA. This CDR3 is CASSLGRYTGELFF. CDR3 DNA: TGTGCCAGCAGCTTAGGGAGGTACACCGGGGAGCTGTTTTTT.

This clonotype came up a few times. This chain connects TRBV6-4 to TRBJ2-3, with 9 bases matching TRBD2. CDR1 MRHNA and CDR2 SNTAGT come from the germline V gene. J lost 7 bases, V lost 6 bases, and 11 bases had no gene match. The CDR3 length is 15 residues. Here the CDR3 DNA reads TGTGCCAGCAGCCCTAGCGGGGCTTGGAGGAATACGCAGTATTTT. This sequence encodes CASSPSGAWRNTQYF.

V usage is TRBV7-2 and J usage is TRBJ2-3; maybe TRBD1 (5 bases). The CDR3 has 11 amino acids. Trimming stripped 11 bases from V and 6 bases from J, with 12 bases between. Per the germline V gene, CDR1 is SGHTA and CDR2 is FQGNSA. CDR3 sequence reads: CARQGGDTQYF. Here the CDR3 DNA reads TGTGCCCGGCAGGGCGGTGATACGCAGTATTTT.

The chain couples TRBV5-6 to TRBJ2-1; D remains unclear. Trimming took 0 bases from V and 4 from J, leaving 14 bases between them. The CDR3 is 16 residues long. Looked up from germline, CDR1 is SGHDT and CDR2 is YYEEEE. The CDR3 DNA sequence: TGTGCCAGCAGCTTGGGGTTGGGGTCGACTTACAATGAGCAGTTCTTC. This sequence encodes CASSLGLGSTYNEQFF.

This chain uses TRBV9 with TRBJ2-3, with D unresolved. The V gene's germline CDR1 is SGDLS and CDR2 YYNGEE. The CDR3 has 15 amino acids. The V gene lost 1 base and the J gene lost 0 bases, with 9 bases spanning the gap. CDR3 residues: CASSVNGISTDTQYF. CDR3 DNA sequence: TGTGCCAGCAGCGTAAACGGCATAAGCACAGATACGCAGTATTTT.

The chain uses TRBV7-3 and TRBJ2-7, with TRBD2 matching 7 bases. With V trimmed by 1 base and J by 4 bases, 4 bases remained unmatched. This CDR3 spans 14 amino acids. The germline V gene has CDR1 SGHTA and CDR2 FQGTGA. CDR3 coding DNA: TGTGCCAGCAGCTTAAGTGGGGAGGGATACGAGCAGTACTTC. This translates into CASSLSGEGYEQYF.

J is TRBJ1-5 and V is TRBV4-1; no firm D call. The CDR3 is 17 residues long. Trimming stripped 1 base from V and 4 bases from J, with 17 bases between. Germline V gives CDR1 MGHRA, CDR2 YSYEKL. The chain's CDR3 is CASSQGRASKVNQPQHF. DNA of the CDR3: TGCGCCAGCAGCCAAGGAAGGGCTAGTAAGGTTAATCAGCCCCAGCATTTT.

This clonotype occurred a few times. The chain uses TRBV5-1 and TRBJ1-1; D call uncertain. With 5 bases removed from V and 5 bases from J, the gap between germline ends came to 19 bases. This CDR3 contains 15 residues. CDR1 SGHRS and CDR2 YFSETQ come from the germline V gene. The CDR3 DNA reads TGCGCCAGCAGTTTACTATTGGGAAAAGAGACTGAAGCTTTCTTT. This codes for CASSLLLGKETEAFF. The entire variable domain, with the rest obtained from reference TRBV5-1 and TRBJ1-1, is as follows: KAGVTQTPRYLIKTRGQQVTLSCSPISGHRSVSWYQQTPGQGLQFLFEYFSETQRNKGNFPGRFSGRQFSNSRSEMNVSTLELGDSALYLCASSLLLGKETEAFFGQGTRLTVV.

This clonotype showed up just a few times. The chain employs TRBV4-3 and TRBJ2-1; D perhaps matches TRBD2 (5 bases). Germline CDR1 and CDR2: LGHNA and YSLEER. This CDR3 comprises 12 residues. With 1 base removed from V and 12 bases from J, the gap between germline ends came to 10 bases. Here the CDR3 DNA reads TGCGCCAGCAGCCAAGTTCGGGAACGGCAGTTCTTC. Encoded protein: CASSQVRERQFF.

This clonotype showed up just a few times. This chain connects TRBV6-2 or TRBV6-3 to TRBJ1-5, with D unclear. The CDR3 is 13 residues long. V gave up 5 bases and J gave up 11 bases, with 16 bases separating them. Germline lookup yields CDR1 MNHEY and CDR2 SVGEGT. CDR3 sequence reads: CASSLPSVRAQHF. The CDR3 DNA reads as TGTGCCAGCAGTCTCCCGTCTGTCCGAGCCCAGCATTTT.

The V call is TRBV12-3 or TRBV12-4, the J call TRBJ1-3, with a possible D match to TRBD1 (5 bases). The CDR3 contains 14 residues. The V end was cut by 7 bases, the J end by 4 bases, with 14 bases between. CDR3 nucleotides: TGTGCCAGCACCTCGACAGACCGGGGAAACACCATATATTTT. Its translation is CASTSTDRGNTIYF.

This clonotype was seen a few times. V usage is TRBV7-2 and J usage is TRBJ2-3; unclear D gene. V lost 5 bases to trimming and J lost 7 bases, with 10 bases between them. Germline CDR1 and CDR2: SGHTA and FQGNSA. CDR3 length equals 12 residues. CDR3 in amino acids: CASSPRYNTQYF. In DNA form, the CDR3 reads TGTGCCAGCAGCCCTAGGTACAATACGCAGTATTTT.

The chain couples TRBV7-2 to TRBJ2-5, with 10 bases aligning to TRBD2. The CDR3 runs 18 residues. With V trimmed by 1 base and J by 2 bases, 10 bases remained unmatched. CDR1 and CDR2 from the germline V gene are SGHTA and FQGNSA. The CDR3 DNA reads as TGTGCCAGCAGCTTAGTTCTAGCGGGGGCGGGAGAGCAAGAGACCCAGTACTTC. Translating gives CASSLVLAGAGEQETQYF. Supplemented by reference TRBV7-2 and TRBJ2-5, the full variable domain reads GAGVSQSPSNKVTEKGKDVELRCDPISGHTALYWYRQSLGQGLEFLIYFQGNSAPDKSGLPSDRFSAERTGGSVSTLTIQRTQQEDSAVYLCASSLVLAGAGEQETQYFGPGTRLLVL.

This clonotype showed up just a few times. The chain uses TRBV9 and TRBJ2-7; TRBD1 agrees at 7 bases. Germline trimming cut 2 bases from V and 2 bases from J; bases unmatched to any gene: 4. CDR3 length equals 14 residues. CDR1 and CDR2 (germline): SGDLS, YYNGEE. The CDR3 DNA reads TGTGCCAGCAGCGTGACAGGGCGACCCTACGAGCAGTACTTC. It codes for CASSVTGRPYEQYF.

This clonotype was seen a few times. The chain carries TRBV5-1 and TRBJ1-4, with D unresolved. Trimming removed 4 bases from V and 10 bases from J, with 14 bases in between. This CDR3 has 13 residues. Germline V gene lookup returns CDR1 SGHRS and CDR2 YFSETQ. In DNA form, the CDR3 reads TGCGCCAGCAGCCCGGACTTAGTTGGAAAACTGTTTTTT. Residues: CASSPDLVGKLFF.

In this sample, this clonotype turned up many times. The rearrangement joins TRBV7-2 to TRBJ1-5; the D gene is possibly TRBD1 (5 bases). V was pared by 3 bases and J by 4 bases, with 10 bases between. CDR1 is SGHTA and CDR2 is FQGNSA in the germline V gene. This CDR3 comprises 14 residues. CDR3 DNA sequence: TGTGCCAGCAGCTTCGCGACAGAAAATCAGCCCCAGCATTTT. Amino acids: CASSFATENQPQHF.